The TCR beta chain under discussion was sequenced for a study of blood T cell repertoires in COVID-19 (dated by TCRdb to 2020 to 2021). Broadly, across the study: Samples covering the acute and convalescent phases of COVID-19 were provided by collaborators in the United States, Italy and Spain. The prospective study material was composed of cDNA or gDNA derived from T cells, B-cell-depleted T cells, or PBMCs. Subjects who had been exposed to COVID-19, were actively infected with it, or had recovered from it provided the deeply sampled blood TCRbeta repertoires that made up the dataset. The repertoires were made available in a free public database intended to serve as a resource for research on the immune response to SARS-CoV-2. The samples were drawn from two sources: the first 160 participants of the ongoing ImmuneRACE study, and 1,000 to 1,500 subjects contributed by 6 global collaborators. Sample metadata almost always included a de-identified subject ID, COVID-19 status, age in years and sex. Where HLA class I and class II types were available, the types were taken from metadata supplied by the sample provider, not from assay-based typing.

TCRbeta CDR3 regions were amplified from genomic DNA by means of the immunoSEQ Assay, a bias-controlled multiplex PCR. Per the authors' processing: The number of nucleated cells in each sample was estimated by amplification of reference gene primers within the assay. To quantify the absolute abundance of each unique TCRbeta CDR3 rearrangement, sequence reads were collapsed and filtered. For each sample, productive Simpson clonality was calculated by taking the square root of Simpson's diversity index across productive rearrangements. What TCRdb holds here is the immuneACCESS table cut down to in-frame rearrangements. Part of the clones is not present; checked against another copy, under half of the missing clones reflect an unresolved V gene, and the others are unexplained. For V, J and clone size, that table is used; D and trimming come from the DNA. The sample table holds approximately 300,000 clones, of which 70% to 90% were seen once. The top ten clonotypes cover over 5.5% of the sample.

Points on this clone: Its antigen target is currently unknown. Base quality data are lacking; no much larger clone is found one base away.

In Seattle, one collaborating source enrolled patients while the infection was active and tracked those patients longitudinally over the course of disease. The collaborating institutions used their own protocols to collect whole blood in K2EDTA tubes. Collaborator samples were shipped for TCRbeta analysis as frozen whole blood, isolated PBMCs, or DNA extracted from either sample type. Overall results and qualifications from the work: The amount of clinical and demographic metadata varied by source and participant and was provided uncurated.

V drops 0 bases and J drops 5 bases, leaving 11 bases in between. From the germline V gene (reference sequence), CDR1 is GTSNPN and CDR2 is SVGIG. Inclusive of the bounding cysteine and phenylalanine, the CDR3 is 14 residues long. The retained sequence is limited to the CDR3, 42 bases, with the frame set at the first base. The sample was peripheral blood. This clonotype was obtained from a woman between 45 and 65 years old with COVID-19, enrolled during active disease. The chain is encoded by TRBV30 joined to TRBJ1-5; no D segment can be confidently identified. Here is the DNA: TGTGCCTGGAGTGTAACGCCGAGGGATCAGCCCCAGCATTTT. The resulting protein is CAWSVTPRDQPQHF.